Listed here are 10 T cell receptor beta chains from one sample, sequenced in a study of shared clonotypes between healthy human individuals. TCRdb keeps only in-frame clones here, not all; method: immunoSEQ multiplex PCR. The top ten clones hold under 11% of a sample with 300,000 to 400,000 clones, less than 85% of them seen once. Sequenced sample: memory CD4+ T cells sorted from blood. The sample's subset: CD45RA-negative fraction. These receptors all come from a man aged 30-40 years in good health.

J is TRBJ1-2 and V is TRBV7-8; D unclear. Trimming took off 2 bases at V and 8 bases at J, with 15 bases between the two ends. Germline V gene data show CDR1 as SGHVS and CDR2 as FQNEAQ. This CDR3 spans 14 amino acids. CDR3 nucleotide sequence: TGTGCCAGCAGCTTAAGGACGGACTCGGGAGGCTACACCTTC. Translation: CASSLRTDSGGYTF. The whole variable domain, remainder taken from reference TRBV7-8 and TRBJ1-2, is GAGVSQSPRYKVAKRGQDVALRCDPISGHVSLFWYQQALGQGPEFLTYFQNEAQLDKSGLPSDRFFAERPEGSVSTLKIQRTQQEDSAVYLCASSLRTDSGGYTFGSGTRLTVV.

The genes are TRBV7-2 and TRBJ2-7, with D unclear. Trimming removed 5 bases from V and 2 bases from J, with 13 bases in between. The V gene's germline CDR1 is SGHTA and CDR2 FQGNSA. The CDR3 has 14 amino acids. The CDR3 reads CASSPVSATYEQYF. The CDR3 coding sequence is TGTGCCAGCAGCCCGGTGAGCGCAACCTACGAGCAGTACTTC. Supplemented by reference TRBV7-2 and TRBJ2-7, the full variable domain reads GAGVSQSPSNKVTEKGKDVELRCDPISGHTALYWYRQSLGQGLEFLIYFQGNSAPDKSGLPSDRFSAERTGGSVSTLTIQRTQQEDSAVYLCASSPVSATYEQYFGPGTRLTVT.

In the case of this clone: A read error may account for a junction end that differs from germline. The J gene is TRBJ1-5, the V gene TRBV4-2, with D tentatively TRBD1 (5 bases). Germline CDR1 is LGHNA and CDR2 is YNFKEQ. This CDR3 is built from 13 residues. CDR3 in amino acids: CASSQDRDASGDF. DNA of the CDR3: TGTGCCAGCAGCCAAGATAGGGACGCCAGTGGAGATTTT.

CDR3 DNA: TGTGCCATCAGTGAGCAGGGGTATAATGAGCAGTTCTTC. The encoded protein is CAISEQGYNEQFF. The J gene is TRBJ2-1, the V gene TRBV10-3, with a possible D match to TRBD1 (6 bases). Trimming removed 2 bases from V and 7 bases from J, with 9 bases in between. This CDR3 comprises 13 residues. Germline V gene data show CDR1 as ENHRY and CDR2 as SYGVKD.

V gene TRBV18 combines with J gene TRBJ1-5; 9 nucleotides agree with TRBD1. V shed 0 bases and J 5 bases; nucleotides not matched to a gene: 5. Germline CDR1 reads KGHSH; CDR2 reads LQKENI. The CDR3 is 16 residues long. DNA for the CDR3: TGTGCCAGCTCACCACCGGGACAGGGAGGGTATCAGCCCCAGCATTTT. Its protein is CASSPPGQGGYQPQHF.

The gene calls are TRBV5-4 and TRBJ2-1; 7 positions agree with TRBD2. CDR3 length: 13 residues. Germline V CDR1 and CDR2: SGHNT, YYREEE (reference sequence). After removal of 7 bases from V and 6 bases from J, the junction contained 7 bases not matched to a gene. CDR3 coding DNA: TGTGCCAGCCGCCCGCGGGAGTCCAATGAGCAGTTCTTC. Translation gives CASRPRESNEQFF.

This chain joins TRBV2 and TRBJ2-1; 11 nucleotides agree with TRBD2. Per germline, CDR1 SNHLY and CDR2 FYNNEI. The CDR3 loop spans 13 amino acids. The junction had 5 bases not matched to a gene; V was cut back by 4 bases and J by 12 bases. DNA for the CDR3: TGTGCCAGCAGTGTGACTAGCGGGACTGGGCAGTTCTTC. It encodes CASSVTSGTGQFF.

The chain uses TRBV5-1 and TRBJ2-1, with 9 bases that match TRBD1. CDR1 and CDR2 from the germline V gene are SGHRS and YFSETQ. This CDR3 has 13 residues. The junction had 3 bases not matched to a gene; V was cut back by 4 bases and J by 7 bases. The CDR3, as DNA: TGCGCCAGCAGCGGACAGGGGTGGAATGAGCAGTTCTTC. Protein sequence: CASSGQGWNEQFF. Full variable domain (missing parts from reference TRBV5-1 and TRBJ2-1): KAGVTQTPRYLIKTRGQQVTLSCSPISGHRSVSWYQQTPGQGLQFLFEYFSETQRNKGNFPGRFSGRQFSNSRSEMNVSTLELGDSALYLCASSGQGWNEQFFGPGTRLTVL.

In its sample, this clone was seen once. The chain has TRBV29-1 and TRBJ2-3; D may be TRBD2 (6 bases). Trimming left V 6 bases short and J 2 bases short, with 12 bases between. This CDR3 comprises 13 residues. Germline CDR1 is SQVTM and CDR2 is ANQGSEA. CDR3 amino acids: CSVLADYTDTQYF. CDR3 sequence (DNA): TGCAGCGTGTTAGCGGATTACACAGATACGCAGTATTTT.

The chain has TRBV10-3 and TRBJ1-3, with a weak D call TRBD1 (6 bases). The V gene lost 4 bases and the J gene lost 4 bases, with 11 bases spanning the gap. CDR1 and CDR2 (germline): ENHRY, SYGVKD. The CDR3 has 14 amino acids. DNA for the CDR3: TGTGCCATCAGTGCGGGGGCCGTCGGAAACACCATATATTTT. It yields the protein CAISAGAVGNTIYF.